The 18 T cell receptor beta chains reported below all come from one sample, sequenced in a study of shared clonotypes between healthy human individuals. Libraries were prepared by immunoSEQ multiplex PCR; TCRdb keeps only in-frame clonotypes and omits some of them. In the table there are 2,500,000 or so clones, 90% to 95% of which are singletons. Sequencing was carried out using naive CD4+ T cells sorted from blood. Subset specified: CD45RA+ positively selected. The source is a young man in good health.

The chain has TRBV11-2 and TRBJ1-1; D is possibly TRBD1 (5 bases). This CDR3 has 13 amino acids. In germline, CDR1 is SGHAT, CDR2 FQNNGV. The V and J ends lost 5 bases and 7 bases respectively, with 14 bases between them. CDR3: CASSAQGTVEAFF. The CDR3 DNA is TGTGCCAGCAGCGCCCAAGGGACTGTTGAAGCTTTCTTT. The complete variable domain, with remaining parts taken from reference TRBV11-2 and TRBJ1-1, reads EAGVAQSPRYKIIEKRQSVAFWCNPISGHATLYWYQQILGQGPKLLIQFQNNGVVDDSQLPKDRFSAERLKGVDSTLKIQPAKLEDSAVYLCASSAQGTVEAFFGQGTRLTVV.

The rearrangement links TRBV11-3 to TRBJ1-1; D remains ambiguous. V gave up 5 bases and J gave up 4 bases, with 14 bases separating them. Germline CDR1 SGHNT, CDR2 YENEEA. The CDR3 spans 14 residues. CDR3: CASSPSHPGTEAFF. The CDR3 nucleotides read TGTGCCAGCAGCCCCTCTCACCCCGGCACTGAAGCTTTCTTT.

The chain employs TRBV14 and TRBJ2-5; D ambiguous. Trimming took 3 bases from V and 1 from J, leaving 6 bases between them. The CDR3 runs 13 residues. CDR1 is SGHDN, CDR2 FVKESK, per germline. The CDR3 sequence is CASSHRAQETQYF. The DNA of the CDR3 is TGTGCCAGCAGCCACCGGGCCCAAGAGACCCAGTACTTC. The full variable domain, completed using reference TRBV14 and TRBJ2-5, is EAGVTQFPSHSVIEKGQTVTLRCDPISGHDNLYWYRRVMGKEIKFLLHFVKESKQDESGMPNNRFLAERTGGTYSTLKVQPAELEDSGVYFCASSHRAQETQYFGPGTRLLVL.

The chain combines TRBV27 with TRBJ2-2; TRBD2 matches 7 bases. The CDR3 contains 16 residues. Germline V gene data show CDR1 as MNHEY and CDR2 as SMNVEV (reference sequence). V lost 5 bases and J lost 4; bases outside the gene matches: 10. The CDR3 loop reads CASSPSGTTGTGELFF. CDR3 nucleotide sequence: TGTGCCAGCAGTCCCAGCGGGACTACTGGCACCGGGGAGCTGTTTTTT.

V usage is TRBV28 and J usage is TRBJ2-5; 10 nucleotides align to TRBD1. V lost 5 bases to trimming and J lost 5 bases; unmatched junction nucleotides: 5. The CDR3 is 14 residues long. Germline assignment: CDR1 MDHEN and CDR2 SYDVKM. In DNA, the CDR3 is TGTGCCAGCAGTCAGACAGGGGGCGGTGAGACCCAGTACTTC. Protein product: CASSQTGGGETQYF. Full variable domain (rest looked up from reference TRBV28 and TRBJ2-5): DVKVTQSSRYLVKRTGEKVFLECVQDMDHENMFWYRQDPGLGLRLIYFSYDVKMKEKGDIPEGYSVSREKKERFSLILESASTNQTSMYLCASSQTGGGETQYFGPGTRLLVL.

The J gene is TRBJ2-5, the V gene TRBV10-1, with D perhaps TRBD2 (6 bases). Germline CDR1 and CDR2: WNHNN and SYGVQD (reference sequence). The V gene lost 2 bases and the J gene lost 5 bases, with 9 bases spanning the gap. There are 13 residues in the CDR3. The CDR3 bases are TGCGCCAGCAGTGAGGGGGGGATCGAGACCCAGTACTTC. Translating gives CASSEGGIETQYF.

The genes are TRBV7-9 and TRBJ2-2, with TRBD2 matching 8 bases. The V gene end was trimmed by 5 bases and the J gene end by 7 bases; junction bases not matched to a gene: 18. CDR1 is SEHNR, CDR2 FQNEAQ, per germline (reference sequence). This CDR3 is 18 amino acids long. The CDR3 reads CASSTVPGLGPGRGELFF. CDR3 bases: TGTGCCAGCAGCACCGTCCCGGGACTAGGGCCGGGACGCGGGGAGCTGTTTTTT.

The genes are TRBV10-3 and TRBJ1-1; D is unresolved. The V gene's germline CDR1 is ENHRY and CDR2 SYGVKD. CDR3 length: 14 residues. Trimming left V 4 bases short and J 4 bases short, with 13 bases between. The CDR3 bases are TGTGCCATCAGTGGGTACTCAGGAGGCACTGAAGCTTTCTTT. It specifies CAISGYSGGTEAFF.

The chain employs TRBV18 and TRBJ1-1, with unresolved D. The CDR3 length is 14 residues. The V gene lost 4 bases and the J gene lost 1 base, with 10 bases spanning the gap. The V gene's germline CDR1 is KGHSH and CDR2 LQKENI. The CDR3 here is CASSLNPPNTEAFF. CDR3 nucleotide sequence: TGTGCCAGCTCACTTAACCCCCCGAACACTGAAGCTTTCTTT.

This clone has a single count. The rearrangement uses TRBV2 and TRBJ1-6; D is possibly TRBD1 (5 bases). Trimming removed 8 bases at V and 6 bases at J, with 14 bases between. Per germline, CDR1 SNHLY and CDR2 FYNNEI. This CDR3 contains 14 residues. The CDR3 spells CASYAGQINSPLHF. The CDR3 DNA reads TGTGCCAGCTATGCGGGGCAGATTAATTCACCCCTCCACTTT.

With respect to this clone: The sample contains more than one DNA sequence encoding this CDR3. V is TRBV19 and J is TRBJ2-3; D is uncertain. This CDR3 is 11 amino acids long. Germline values: CDR1 LNHDA, CDR2 SQIVND (reference sequence). Trimming removed 4 bases at V and 7 bases at J, with 6 bases between. CDR3: CASSTGNTQYF. The DNA of the CDR3 is TGTGCCAGTAGTACTGGAAATACGCAGTATTTT.

The genes are TRBV5-1 and TRBJ1-1; D unresolved. CDR1 and CDR2 from the germline V gene are SGHRS and YFSETQ. The CDR3 is made up of 15 amino acids. V lost 4 bases and J lost 3, with 16 bases in between. The CDR3 is CASSASRAGDTEAFF. CDR3 nucleotides: TGCGCCAGCAGCGCCTCACGGGCCGGGGACACTGAAGCTTTCTTT.

The J gene is TRBJ2-7, the V gene TRBV10-1, with TRBD2 matching 7 bases. Germline loops: CDR1 WNHNN, CDR2 SYGVQD (reference sequence). The J segment lost 2 bases and the V segment lost 2 bases, leaving 6 bases of the junction unmatched. This CDR3 contains 15 residues. CDR3 region: CASSEIAGAPYEQYF. The CDR3 nucleotides are TGCGCCAGCAGTGAGATAGCGGGTGCCCCCTACGAGCAGTACTTC.

V is TRBV4-1 and J is TRBJ1-4; D is ambiguous. The CDR3 is 16 amino acids. The V gene lost 6 bases and the J gene lost 0 bases, with 14 bases spanning the gap. Germline loops: CDR1 MGHRA, CDR2 YSYEKL. The CDR3 spells CASRPTIYATNEKLFF. In DNA form, the CDR3 reads TGCGCCAGCAGGCCGACAATCTATGCAACTAATGAAAAACTGTTTTTT.

The chain carries TRBV7-8 and TRBJ2-3; 9 bases map to TRBD2. Germline CDR1 reads SGHVS; CDR2 reads FQNEAQ. V shed 5 bases, J shed 6 bases, and the junction held 15 bases outside the gene matches. The CDR3 runs to 17 residues. The CDR3 sequence: CASSQVTSGLGWDTQYF. The DNA of the CDR3 is TGTGCCAGCAGCCAAGTTACTAGCGGGTTGGGGTGGGATACGCAGTATTTT.

The CDR3: CASSPDRGGEKLFF. For the CDR3, the DNA is TGCGCCAGCAGCCCGGACAGGGGGGGTGAAAAACTGTTTTTT. V and J are TRBV5-1 and TRBJ1-4; 10 bases are shared with TRBD1. V lost 4 bases to trimming and J lost 7 bases; unmatched junction nucleotides: 4. The length of the CDR3 is 14 residues. CDR1 and CDR2 from the germline V gene are SGHRS and YFSETQ.

This sequence joins TRBV11-2 and TRBJ2-2; no reliable D call. V lost 1 base and J lost 1, with 10 bases in between. Per germline, CDR1 SGHAT and CDR2 FQNNGV. CDR3 size: 16 residues. The CDR3 DNA reads as TGTGCCAGCAGCTTAGGGGTGAGCAGGAACACCGGGGAGCTGTTTTTT. Its translation is CASSLGVSRNTGELFF.

Concerning this clone itself: Other nucleotide sequences from this sample produce the same CDR3. The chain joins TRBV27 to TRBJ1-6; no firm D call. The germline V gene encodes CDR1 MNHEY and CDR2 SMNVEV (reference sequence). The V end lost 5 bases, the J end lost 6 bases, and 11 bases lay between the germline ends. There are 14 residues in the CDR3. CDR3 in DNA: TGTGCCAGCAGTCTCGACCGACCTAATTCACCCCTCCACTTT. Translated, it gives CASSLDRPNSPLHF.